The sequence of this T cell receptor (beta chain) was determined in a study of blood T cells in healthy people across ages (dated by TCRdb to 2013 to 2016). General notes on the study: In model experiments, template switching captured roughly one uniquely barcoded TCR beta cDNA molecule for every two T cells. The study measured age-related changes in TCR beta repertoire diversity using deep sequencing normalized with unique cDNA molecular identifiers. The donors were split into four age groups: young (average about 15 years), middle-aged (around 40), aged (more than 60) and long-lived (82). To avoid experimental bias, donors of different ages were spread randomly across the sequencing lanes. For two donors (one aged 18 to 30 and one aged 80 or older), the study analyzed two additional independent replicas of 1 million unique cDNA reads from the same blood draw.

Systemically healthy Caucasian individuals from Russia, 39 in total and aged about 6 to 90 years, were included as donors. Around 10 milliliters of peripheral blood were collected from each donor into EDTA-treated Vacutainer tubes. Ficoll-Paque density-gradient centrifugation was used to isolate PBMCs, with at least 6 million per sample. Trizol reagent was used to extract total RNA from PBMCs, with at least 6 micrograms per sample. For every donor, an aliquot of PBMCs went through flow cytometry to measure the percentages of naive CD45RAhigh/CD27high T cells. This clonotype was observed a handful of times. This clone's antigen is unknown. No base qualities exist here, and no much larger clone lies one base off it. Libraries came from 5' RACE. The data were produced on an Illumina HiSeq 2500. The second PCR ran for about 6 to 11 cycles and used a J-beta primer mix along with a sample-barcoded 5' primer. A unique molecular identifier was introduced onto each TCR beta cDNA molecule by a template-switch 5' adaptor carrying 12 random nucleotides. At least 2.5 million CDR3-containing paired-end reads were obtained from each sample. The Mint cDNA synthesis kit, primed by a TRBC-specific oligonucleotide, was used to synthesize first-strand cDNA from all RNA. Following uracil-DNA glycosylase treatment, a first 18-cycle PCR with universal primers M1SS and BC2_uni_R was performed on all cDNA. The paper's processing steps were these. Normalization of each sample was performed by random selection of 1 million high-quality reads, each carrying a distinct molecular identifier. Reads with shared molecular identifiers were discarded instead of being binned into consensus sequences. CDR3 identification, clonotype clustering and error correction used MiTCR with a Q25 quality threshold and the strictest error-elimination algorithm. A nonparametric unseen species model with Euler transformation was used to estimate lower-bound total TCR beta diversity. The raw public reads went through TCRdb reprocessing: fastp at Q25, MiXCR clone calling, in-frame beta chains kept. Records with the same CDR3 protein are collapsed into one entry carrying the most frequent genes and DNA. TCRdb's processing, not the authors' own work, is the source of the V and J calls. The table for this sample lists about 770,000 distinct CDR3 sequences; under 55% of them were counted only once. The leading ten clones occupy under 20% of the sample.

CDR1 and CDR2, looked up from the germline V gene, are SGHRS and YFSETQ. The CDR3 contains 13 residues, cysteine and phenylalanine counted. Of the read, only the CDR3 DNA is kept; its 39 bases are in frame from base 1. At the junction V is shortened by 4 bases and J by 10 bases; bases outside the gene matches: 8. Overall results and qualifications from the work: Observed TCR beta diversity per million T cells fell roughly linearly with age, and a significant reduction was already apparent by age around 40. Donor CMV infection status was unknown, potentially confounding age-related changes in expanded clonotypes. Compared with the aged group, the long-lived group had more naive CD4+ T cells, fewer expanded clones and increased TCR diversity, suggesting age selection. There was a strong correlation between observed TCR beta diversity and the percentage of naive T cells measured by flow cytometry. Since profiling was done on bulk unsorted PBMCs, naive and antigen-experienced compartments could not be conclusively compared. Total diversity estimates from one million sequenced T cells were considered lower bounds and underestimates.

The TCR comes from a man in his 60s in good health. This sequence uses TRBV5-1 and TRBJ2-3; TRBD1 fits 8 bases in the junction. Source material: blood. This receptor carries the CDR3 CASSVGPGQAQYF. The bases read TGCGCCAGCAGCGTGGGACCGGGACAGGCGCAGTATTTT.